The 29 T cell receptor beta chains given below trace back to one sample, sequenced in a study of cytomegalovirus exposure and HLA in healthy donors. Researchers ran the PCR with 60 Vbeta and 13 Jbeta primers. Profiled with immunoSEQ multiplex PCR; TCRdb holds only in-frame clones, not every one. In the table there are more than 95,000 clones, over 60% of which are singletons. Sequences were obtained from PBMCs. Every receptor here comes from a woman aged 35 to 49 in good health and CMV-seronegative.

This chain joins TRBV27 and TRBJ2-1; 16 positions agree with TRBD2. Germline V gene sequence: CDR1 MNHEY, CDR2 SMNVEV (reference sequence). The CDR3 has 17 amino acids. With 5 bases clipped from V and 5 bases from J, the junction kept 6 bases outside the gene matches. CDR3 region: CASSLGLAGGRHNEQFF. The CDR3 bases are TGTGCCAGCAGTCTGGGACTAGCGGGAGGGAGGCACAATGAGCAGTTCTTC.

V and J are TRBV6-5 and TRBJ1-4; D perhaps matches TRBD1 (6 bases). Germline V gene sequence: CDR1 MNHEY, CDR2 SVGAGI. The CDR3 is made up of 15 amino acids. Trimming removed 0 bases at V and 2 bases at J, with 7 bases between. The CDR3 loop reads CASSYSQGTNEKLFF. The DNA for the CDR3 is TGTGCCAGCAGTTACTCCCAGGGGACTAATGAAAAACTGTTTTTT.

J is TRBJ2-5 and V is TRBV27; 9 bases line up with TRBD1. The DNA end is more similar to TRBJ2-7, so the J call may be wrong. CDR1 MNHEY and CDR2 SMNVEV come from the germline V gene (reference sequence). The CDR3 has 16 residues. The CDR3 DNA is TGTGCCAGCAGCTCCCCCGGGACAGGGACCTCCTACGAGCAGTACTTC. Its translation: CASSSPGTGTSYEQYF.

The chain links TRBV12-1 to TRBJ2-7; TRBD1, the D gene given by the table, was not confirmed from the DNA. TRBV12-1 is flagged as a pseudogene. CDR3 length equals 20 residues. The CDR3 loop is CASSHPFLASGDSASYEQYF. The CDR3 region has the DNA TGTGCCAGCAGCCATCCTTTTCTTGCTTCGGGGGACAGTGCCTCCTACGAGCAGTACTTC.

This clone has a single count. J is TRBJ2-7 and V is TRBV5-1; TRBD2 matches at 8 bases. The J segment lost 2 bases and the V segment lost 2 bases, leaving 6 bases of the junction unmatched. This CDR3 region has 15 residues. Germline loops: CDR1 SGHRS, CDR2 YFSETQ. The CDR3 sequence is CASSFTSGSTYEQYF. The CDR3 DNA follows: TGCGCCAGCAGCTTTACGAGCGGGAGCACCTACGAGCAGTACTTC.

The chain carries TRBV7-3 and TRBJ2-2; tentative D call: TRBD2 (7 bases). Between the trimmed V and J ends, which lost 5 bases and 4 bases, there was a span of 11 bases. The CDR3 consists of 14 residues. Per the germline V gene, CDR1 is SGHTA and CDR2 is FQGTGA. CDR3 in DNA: TGTGCCAGCAGCCAAGGGGGGGCCACCGGGGAGCTGTTTTTT. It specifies CASSQGGATGELFF. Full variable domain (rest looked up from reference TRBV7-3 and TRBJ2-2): GAGVSQTPSNKVTEKGKYVELRCDPISGHTALYWYRQSLGQGPEFLIYFQGTGAADDSGLPNDRFFAVRPEGSVSTLKIQRTERGDSAVYLCASSQGGATGELFFGEGSRLTVL.

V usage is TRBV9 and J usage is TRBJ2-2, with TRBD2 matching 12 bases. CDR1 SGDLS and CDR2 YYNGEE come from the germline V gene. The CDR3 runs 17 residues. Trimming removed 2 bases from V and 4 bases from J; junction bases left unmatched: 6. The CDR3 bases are TGTGCCAGCAGCGTCAGACTAGCGGGAGCTATCACCGGGGAGCTGTTTTTT. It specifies CASSVRLAGAITGELFF.

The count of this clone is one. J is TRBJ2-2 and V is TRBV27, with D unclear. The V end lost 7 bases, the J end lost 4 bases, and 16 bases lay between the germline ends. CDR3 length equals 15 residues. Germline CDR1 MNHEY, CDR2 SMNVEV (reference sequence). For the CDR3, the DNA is TGTGCCAGCACACTCGGGTCGATGGGCACCGGGGAGCTGTTTTTT. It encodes CASTLGSMGTGELFF.

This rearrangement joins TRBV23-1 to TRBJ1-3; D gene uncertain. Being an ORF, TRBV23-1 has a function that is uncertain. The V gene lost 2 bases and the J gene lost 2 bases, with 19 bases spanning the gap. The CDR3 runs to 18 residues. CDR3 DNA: TGCGCCAGCAGTCAAAGGACCCCCACCGGGGTACCTGGAAACACCATATATTTT. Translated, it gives CASSQRTPTGVPGNTIYF.

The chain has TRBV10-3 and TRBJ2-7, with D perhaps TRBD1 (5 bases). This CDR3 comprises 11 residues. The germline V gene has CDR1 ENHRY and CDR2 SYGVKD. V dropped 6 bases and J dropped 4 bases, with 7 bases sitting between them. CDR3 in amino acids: CAIRQGYEQYF. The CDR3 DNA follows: TGTGCCATCAGGCAGGGTTACGAGCAGTACTTC.

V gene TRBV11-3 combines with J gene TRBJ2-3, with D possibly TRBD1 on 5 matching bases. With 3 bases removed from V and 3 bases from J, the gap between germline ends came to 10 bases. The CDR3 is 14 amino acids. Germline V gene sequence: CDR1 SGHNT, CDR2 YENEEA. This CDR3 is CASSFQGRTDTQYF. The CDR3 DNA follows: TGTGCCAGCAGCTTTCAGGGCCGAACAGATACGCAGTATTTT.

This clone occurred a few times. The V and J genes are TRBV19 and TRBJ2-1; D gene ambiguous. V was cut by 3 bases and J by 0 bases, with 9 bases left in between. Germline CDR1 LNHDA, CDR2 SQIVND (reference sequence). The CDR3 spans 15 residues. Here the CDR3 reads CASSIVRPSYNEQFF. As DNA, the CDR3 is TGTGCCAGTAGTATCGTGAGGCCCTCCTACAATGAGCAGTTCTTC.

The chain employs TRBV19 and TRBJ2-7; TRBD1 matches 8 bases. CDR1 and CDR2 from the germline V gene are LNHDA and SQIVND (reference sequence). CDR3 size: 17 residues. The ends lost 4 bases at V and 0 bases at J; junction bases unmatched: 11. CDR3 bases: TGTGCCAGTAGTAAAATTTGGACAGGGCTGAGCTCCTACGAGCAGTACTTC. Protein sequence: CASSKIWTGLSSYEQYF.

CDR3 DNA sequence: TGTGCCAGTAGTATAGGCCGGGACAGGGGGAACACTGAAGCTTTCTTT. This gives the protein CASSIGRDRGNTEAFF. This rearrangement joins TRBV19 to TRBJ1-1; TRBD1 matches at 10 bases. After removal of 1 base from V and 1 base from J, the junction contained 3 bases not matched to a gene. The germline V gene encodes CDR1 LNHDA and CDR2 SQIVND (reference sequence). This CDR3 contains 16 residues.

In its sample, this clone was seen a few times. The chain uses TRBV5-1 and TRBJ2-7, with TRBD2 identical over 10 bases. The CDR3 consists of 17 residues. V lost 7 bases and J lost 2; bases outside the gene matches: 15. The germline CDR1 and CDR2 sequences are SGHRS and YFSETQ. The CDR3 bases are TGCGCCAGCCCCTTTCTATTCCCCCTAGCGGGAGCCTACGAGCAGTACTTC. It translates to CASPFLFPLAGAYEQYF.

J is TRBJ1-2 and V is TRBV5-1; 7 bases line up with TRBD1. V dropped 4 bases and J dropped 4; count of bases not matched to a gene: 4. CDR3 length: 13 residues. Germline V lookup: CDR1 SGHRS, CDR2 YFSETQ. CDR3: CASSLDRVYGYTF. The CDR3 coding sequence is TGCGCCAGCAGCCTTGACAGGGTCTATGGCTACACCTTC. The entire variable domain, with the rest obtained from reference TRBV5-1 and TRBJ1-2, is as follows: KAGVTQTPRYLIKTRGQQVTLSCSPISGHRSVSWYQQTPGQGLQFLFEYFSETQRNKGNFPGRFSGRQFSNSRSEMNVSTLELGDSALYLCASSLDRVYGYTFGSGTRLTVV.

In nucleotides, the CDR3 is TGCGCCAGCAGCCAACCGGGACTAGCGGTATACAATGAGCAGTTCTTC. Residues: CASSQPGLAVYNEQFF. This chain connects TRBV4-1 to TRBJ2-1; 11 positions match TRBD2. The CDR3 length is 16 residues. Germline assignment: CDR1 MGHRA and CDR2 YSYEKL. V lost 2 bases to trimming and J lost 4 bases; unmatched junction nucleotides: 4.

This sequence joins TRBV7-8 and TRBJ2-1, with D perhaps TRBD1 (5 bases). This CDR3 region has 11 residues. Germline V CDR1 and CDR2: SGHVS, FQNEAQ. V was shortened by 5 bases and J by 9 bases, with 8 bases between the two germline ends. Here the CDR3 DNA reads TGTGCCAGCAGCCAAAGGGGTGAGCAGTTCTTC. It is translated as CASSQRGEQFF.

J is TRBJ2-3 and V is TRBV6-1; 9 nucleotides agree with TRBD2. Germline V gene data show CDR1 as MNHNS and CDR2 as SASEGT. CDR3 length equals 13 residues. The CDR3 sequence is CASRLAVTDTQYF. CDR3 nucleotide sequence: TGTGCGAGTAGACTAGCGGTCACAGATACGCAGTATTTT.

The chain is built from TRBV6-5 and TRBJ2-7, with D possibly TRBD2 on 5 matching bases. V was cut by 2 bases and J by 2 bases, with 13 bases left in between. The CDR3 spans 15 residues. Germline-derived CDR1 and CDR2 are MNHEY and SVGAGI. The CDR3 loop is CASSYRGLGTYEQYF. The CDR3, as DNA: TGTGCCAGCAGTTACCGGGGTCTGGGGACCTACGAGCAGTACTTC.

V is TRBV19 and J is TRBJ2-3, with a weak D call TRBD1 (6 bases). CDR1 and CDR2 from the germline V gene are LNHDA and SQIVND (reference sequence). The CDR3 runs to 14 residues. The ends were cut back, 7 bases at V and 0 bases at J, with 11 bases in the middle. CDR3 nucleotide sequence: TGTGCCAGTAATCCGGGACACAGCACAGATACGCAGTATTTT. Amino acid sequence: CASNPGHSTDTQYF.

The CDR3 loop reads CASSLKAGDYSYEQYF. In DNA, the CDR3 is TGTGCCAGCAGTTTAAAGGCAGGGGACTATTCCTACGAGCAGTACTTC. This chain joins TRBV27 and TRBJ2-7, with D tentatively TRBD2 (7 bases). The CDR3 covers 16 residues. Trimming left V 2 bases short and J 1 base short, with 15 bases between. The germline V gene has CDR1 MNHEY and CDR2 SMNVEV (reference sequence).

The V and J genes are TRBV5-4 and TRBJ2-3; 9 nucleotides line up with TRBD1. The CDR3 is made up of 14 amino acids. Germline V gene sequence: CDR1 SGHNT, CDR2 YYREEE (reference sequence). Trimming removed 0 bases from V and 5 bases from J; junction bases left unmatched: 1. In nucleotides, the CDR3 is TGTGCCAGCAGCTTGGGACAGGGGGTAGATACGCAGTATTTT. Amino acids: CASSLGQGVDTQYF.

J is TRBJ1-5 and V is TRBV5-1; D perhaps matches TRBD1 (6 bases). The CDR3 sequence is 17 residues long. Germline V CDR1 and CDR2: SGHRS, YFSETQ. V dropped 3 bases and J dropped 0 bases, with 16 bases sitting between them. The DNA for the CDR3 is TGCGCCAGCAGCTCCACAGGGTCAGGGGTTAGCAATCAGCCCCAGCATTTT. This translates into CASSSTGSGVSNQPQHF.

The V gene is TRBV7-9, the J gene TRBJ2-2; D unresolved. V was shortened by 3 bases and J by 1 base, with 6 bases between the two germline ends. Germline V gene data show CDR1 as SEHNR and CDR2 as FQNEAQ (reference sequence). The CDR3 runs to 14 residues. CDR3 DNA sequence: TGTGCCAGCAGCTTTTTCAGGAACACCGGGGAGCTGTTTTTT. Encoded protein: CASSFFRNTGELFF. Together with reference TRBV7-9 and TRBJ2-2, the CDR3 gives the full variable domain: DTGVSQNPRHKITKRGQNVTFRCDPISEHNRLYWYRQTLGQGPEFLTYFQNEAQLEKSRLLSDRFSAERPKGSFSTLEIQRTEQGDSAMYLCASSFFRNTGELFFGEGSRLTVL.

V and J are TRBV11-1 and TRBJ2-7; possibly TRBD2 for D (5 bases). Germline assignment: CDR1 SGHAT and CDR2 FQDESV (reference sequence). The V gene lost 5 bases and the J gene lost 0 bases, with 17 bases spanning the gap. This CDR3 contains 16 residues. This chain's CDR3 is CASSPNFGILSYEQYF. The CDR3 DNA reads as TGTGCCAGCAGCCCCAACTTCGGGATACTCTCCTACGAGCAGTACTTC. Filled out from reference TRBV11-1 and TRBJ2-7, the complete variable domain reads EAEVAQSPRYKITEKSQAVAFWCDPISGHATLYWYRQILGQGPELLVQFQDESVVDDSQLPKDRFSAERLKGVDSTLKIQPAELGDSAMYLCASSPNFGILSYEQYFGPGTRLTVT.

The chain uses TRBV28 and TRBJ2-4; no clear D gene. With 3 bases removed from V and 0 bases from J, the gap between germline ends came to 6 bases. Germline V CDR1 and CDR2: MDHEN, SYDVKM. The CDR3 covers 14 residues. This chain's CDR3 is CASSFSIAKNIQYF. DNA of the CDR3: TGTGCCAGCAGTTTCAGTATAGCCAAAAACATTCAGTACTTC.

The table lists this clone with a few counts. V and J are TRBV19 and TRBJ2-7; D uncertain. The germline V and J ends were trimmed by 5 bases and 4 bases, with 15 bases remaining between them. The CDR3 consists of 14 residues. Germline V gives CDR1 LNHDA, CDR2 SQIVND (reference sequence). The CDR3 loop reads CASSQPVGNYEQYF. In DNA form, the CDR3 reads TGTGCCAGTAGTCAACCGGTGGGCAATTACGAGCAGTACTTC.

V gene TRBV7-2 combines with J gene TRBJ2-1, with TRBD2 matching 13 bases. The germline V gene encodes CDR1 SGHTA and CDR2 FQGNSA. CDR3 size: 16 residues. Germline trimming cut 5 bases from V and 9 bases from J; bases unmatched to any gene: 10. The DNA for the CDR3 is TGTGCCAGCAGCCAAGGACTAGCGGGAGCCCAGGGTGAGCAGTTCTTC. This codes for CASSQGLAGAQGEQFF.